A single sample gave rise to the 2 T cell receptor beta chains below, sequenced in a study of T cell clones after liver transplantation. Sequencing used immunoSEQ multiplex PCR; TCRdb keeps in-frame clones, though not all of them. Of approximately 72,000 clones listed, around nine tenths were seen once; the top ten hold 2% to 3%. The sequenced sample was CD4+ T cells from blood, obtained before liver transplant. These receptors all come from a human donor who received a liver transplant.

CDR3 sequence reads: CASSPRVAGLIDTQYF. CDR3 bases: TGTGCCAGCAGCCCCCGGGTAGCGGGATTAATAGATACGCAGTATTTT. The chain couples TRBV7-9 to TRBJ2-3; 8 bases are a match to TRBD2. The V segment lost 5 bases and the J segment 5 bases; nucleotides outside the gene matches: 12. This CDR3 is 16 amino acids long. Germline V gene sequence: CDR1 SEHNR, CDR2 FQNEAQ (reference sequence).

This chain uses TRBV19 with TRBJ2-6, with D possibly TRBD1 on 5 matching bases. There are 14 residues in the CDR3. Trimming cost V 5 bases and J 2 bases, with 7 bases left between them. Germline V CDR1 and CDR2: LNHDA, SQIVND (reference sequence). CDR3 nucleotide sequence: TGTGCCAGTAGTGTCAGGGCTGGGGCCAACGTCCTGACTTTC. Protein product: CASSVRAGANVLTF. Full variable domain (rest looked up from reference TRBV19 and TRBJ2-6): DGGITQSPKYLFRKEGQNVTLSCEQNLNHDAMYWYRQDPGQGLRLIYYSQIVNDFQKGDIAEGYSVSREKKESFPLTVTSAQKNPTAFYLCASSVRAGANVLTFGAGSRLTVL.